Below are 2 T cell receptor beta chains sequenced from a single sample in a study of Graves' ophthalmopathy and Graves' hyperthyroidism. Amplification targeted the TCR beta CDR3 regions, with RNA transcripts as the source material. HTBI primers were used in a first-round RT-PCR, which preceded a second-round multiplex PCR. MiXCR, applied by TCRdb to the multiplex PCR reads, yields one record per CDR3 protein. Here the sample spans over 500,000 distinct CDR3 sequences, approximately 21% being singletons. The sequencing input was peripheral blood. The receptors here all came from a woman aged 18 to 35 with stable Graves' hyperthyroidism. Some clones in this sample may be carry-over from other donors' samples.

This clonotype has a handful of counts. The genes are TRBV28 and TRBJ1-6; a weak D match, TRBD1 (5 bases). This CDR3 has 13 amino acids. Germline CDR1 and CDR2: MDHEN and SYDVKM. The V and J ends lost 10 bases and 10 bases respectively, with 17 bases between them. This CDR3 reads CATTPRGLSPLHF. CDR3 DNA sequence: TGTGCCACTACTCCTAGGGGCCTCTCACCCCTCCACTTT.

This clonotype showed up many times. The chain links TRBV12-3 or TRBV12-4 to TRBJ1-5; 8 bases line up with TRBD1. CDR3 length: 14 residues. V lost 1 base and J lost 6; bases outside the gene matches: 2. The CDR3 nucleotides are TGTGCCAGCAGTTTAGGGACAGGGATTCAGCCCCAGCATTTT. It encodes CASSLGTGIQPQHF.